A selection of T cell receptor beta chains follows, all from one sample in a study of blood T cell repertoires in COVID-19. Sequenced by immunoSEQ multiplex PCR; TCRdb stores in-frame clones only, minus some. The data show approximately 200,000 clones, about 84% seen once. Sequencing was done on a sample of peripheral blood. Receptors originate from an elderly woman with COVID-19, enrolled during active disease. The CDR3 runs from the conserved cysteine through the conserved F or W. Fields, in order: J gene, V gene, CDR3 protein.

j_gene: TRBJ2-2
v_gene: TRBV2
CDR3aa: CASGLAGSTGELFF

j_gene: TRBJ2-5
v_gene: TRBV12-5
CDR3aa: CASGYSSNRVVETQYF

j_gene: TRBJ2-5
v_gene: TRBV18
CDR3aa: CASSLRTDQETQYF

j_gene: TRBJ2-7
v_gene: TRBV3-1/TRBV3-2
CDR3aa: CASSLKGIEQYF

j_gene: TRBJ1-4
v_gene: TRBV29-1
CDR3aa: CSAALRGINEKLFF

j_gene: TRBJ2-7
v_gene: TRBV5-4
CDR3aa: CASSPGGPTYEQYF

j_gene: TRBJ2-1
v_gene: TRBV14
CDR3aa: CASSPGIYNEQFF

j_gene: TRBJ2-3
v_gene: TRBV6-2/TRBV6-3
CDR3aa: CASSYSSSGGTDTQYF

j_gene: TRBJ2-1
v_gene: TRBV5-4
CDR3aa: CASSSKAAVEQFF

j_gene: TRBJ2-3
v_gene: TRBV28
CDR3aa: CASRLATDTQYF

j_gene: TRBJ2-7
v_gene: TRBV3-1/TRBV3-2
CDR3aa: CASSQGGDYYEQYF

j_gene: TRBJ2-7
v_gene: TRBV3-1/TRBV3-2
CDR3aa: CASSQDAGMVEQYF

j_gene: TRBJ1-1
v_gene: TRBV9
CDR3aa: CASSERTDMNTEAFF

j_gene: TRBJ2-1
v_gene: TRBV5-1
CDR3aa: CASNSGLPGDEQFF

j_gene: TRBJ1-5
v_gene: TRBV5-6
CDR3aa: CASSLGGGGSNQPQHF

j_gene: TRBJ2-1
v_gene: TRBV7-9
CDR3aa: CASSQGLTGVSEQFF

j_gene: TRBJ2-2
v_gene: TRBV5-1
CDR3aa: CASSPQGFLGLFPPGELFF